This T cell receptor (beta chain) was obtained from a study of radiation and T cells in renal cell carcinoma. TCRdb keeps only in-frame clones here, not all; method: immunoSEQ multiplex PCR. The sample lists about 43,000 clones, roughly 85% occurring once. V shed 3 bases and J 4 bases; nucleotides not matched to a gene: 3. Looked up from germline, CDR1 is SGDLS and CDR2 is YYNGEE. The CDR3 extends over 14 amino acids. Sample time point: blood 4 weeks post-SBRT, at nephrectomy. Stated treatment: 15 Gy SBRT to primary tumor, nephrectomy 4 weeks later. Here the sequenced sample was blood, taken from a patient whose treatment included radiotherapy and nephrectomy. The chain links TRBV9 to TRBJ1-1; 10 nucleotides agree with TRBD1. The TCR originated in a woman in her seventies with renal cell carcinoma. The CDR3 DNA sequence: TGTGCCAGCAGCGGACAGGGGGCGGGCACTGAAGCTTTCTTT. It codes for CASSGQGAGTEAFF.